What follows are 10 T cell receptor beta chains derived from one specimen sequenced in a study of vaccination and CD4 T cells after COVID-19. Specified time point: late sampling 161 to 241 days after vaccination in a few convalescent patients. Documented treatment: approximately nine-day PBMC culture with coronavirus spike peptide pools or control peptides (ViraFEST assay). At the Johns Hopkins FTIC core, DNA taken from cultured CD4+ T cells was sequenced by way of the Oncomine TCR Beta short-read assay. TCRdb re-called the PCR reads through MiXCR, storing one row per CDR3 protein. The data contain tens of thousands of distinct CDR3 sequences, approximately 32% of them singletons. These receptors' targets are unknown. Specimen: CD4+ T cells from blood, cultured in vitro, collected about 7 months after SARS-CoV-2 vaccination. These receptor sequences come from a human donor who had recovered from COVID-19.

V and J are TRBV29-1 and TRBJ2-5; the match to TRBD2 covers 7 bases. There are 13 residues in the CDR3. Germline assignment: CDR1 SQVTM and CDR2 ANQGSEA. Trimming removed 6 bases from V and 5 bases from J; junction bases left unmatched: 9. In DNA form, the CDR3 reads TGCAGCGTCGCCCGGACTAGATGGGAGACCCAGTACTTC. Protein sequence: CSVARTRWETQYF.

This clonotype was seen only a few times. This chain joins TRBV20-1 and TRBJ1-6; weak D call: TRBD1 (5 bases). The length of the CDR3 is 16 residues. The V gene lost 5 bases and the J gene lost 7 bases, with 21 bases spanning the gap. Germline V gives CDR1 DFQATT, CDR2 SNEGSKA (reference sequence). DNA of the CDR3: TGCAGTGCTCGTGACTGGGGGGGTCCACCAAATTCACCCCTCCACTTT. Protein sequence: CSARDWGGPPNSPLHF.

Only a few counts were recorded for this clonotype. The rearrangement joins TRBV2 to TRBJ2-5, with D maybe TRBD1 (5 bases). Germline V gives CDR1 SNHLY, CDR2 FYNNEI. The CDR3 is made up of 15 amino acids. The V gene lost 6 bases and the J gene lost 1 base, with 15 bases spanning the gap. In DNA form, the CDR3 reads TGTGCCAGCAGCCGACAGCCTTACCTCCAAGAGACCCAGTACTTC. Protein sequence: CASSRQPYLQETQYF.

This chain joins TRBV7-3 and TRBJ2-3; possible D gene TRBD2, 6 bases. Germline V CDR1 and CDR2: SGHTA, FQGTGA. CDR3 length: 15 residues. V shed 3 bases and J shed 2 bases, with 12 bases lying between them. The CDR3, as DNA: TGTGCCAGCAGCTTCGCGGGGCTCAACACAGATACGCAGTATTTT. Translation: CASSFAGLNTDTQYF.

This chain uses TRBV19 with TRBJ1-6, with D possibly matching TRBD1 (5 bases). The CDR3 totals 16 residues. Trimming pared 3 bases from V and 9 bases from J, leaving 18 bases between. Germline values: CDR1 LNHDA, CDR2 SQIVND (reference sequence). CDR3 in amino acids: CASSIDGGRNRSPLHF. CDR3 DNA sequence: TGTGCCAGTAGTATTGACGGGGGGAGAAATCGTTCACCCCTCCACTTT.

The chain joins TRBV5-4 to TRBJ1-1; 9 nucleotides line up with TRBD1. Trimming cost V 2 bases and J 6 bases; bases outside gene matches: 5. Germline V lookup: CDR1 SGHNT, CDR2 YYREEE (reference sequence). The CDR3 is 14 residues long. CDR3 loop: CASSFGTGTPEAFF. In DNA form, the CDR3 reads TGTGCCAGCAGCTTTGGGACAGGGACACCTGAAGCTTTCTTT. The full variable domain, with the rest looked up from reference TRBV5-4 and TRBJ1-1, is ETGVTQSPTHLIKTRGQQVTLRCSSQSGHNTVSWYQQALGQGPQFIFQYYREEENGRGNFPPRFSGLQFPNYSSELNVNALELDDSALYLCASSFGTGTPEAFFGQGTRLTVV.

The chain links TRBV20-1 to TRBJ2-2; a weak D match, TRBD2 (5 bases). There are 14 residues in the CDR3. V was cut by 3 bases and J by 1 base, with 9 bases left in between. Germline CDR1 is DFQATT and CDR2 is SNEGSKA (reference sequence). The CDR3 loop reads CSARRTQNTGELFF. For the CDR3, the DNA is TGCAGTGCTAGGCGGACTCAGAACACCGGGGAGCTGTTTTTT.

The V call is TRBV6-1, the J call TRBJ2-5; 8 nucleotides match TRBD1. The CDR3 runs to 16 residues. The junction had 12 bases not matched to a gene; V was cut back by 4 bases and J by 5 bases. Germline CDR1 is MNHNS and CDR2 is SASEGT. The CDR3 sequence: CASSAAADRAGETQYF. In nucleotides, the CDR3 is TGTGCCAGCAGTGCCGCCGCGGACAGGGCGGGGGAGACCCAGTACTTC.

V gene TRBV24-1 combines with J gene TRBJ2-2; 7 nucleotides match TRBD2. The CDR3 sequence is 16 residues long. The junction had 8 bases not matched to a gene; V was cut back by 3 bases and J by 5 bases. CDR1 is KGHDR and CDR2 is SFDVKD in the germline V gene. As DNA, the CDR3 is TGTGCCACCAGTGATGCGGCTAGCGGAGGGACCGGGGAGCTGTTTTTT. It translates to CATSDAASGGTGELFF.

The CDR3 reads CASSSRSSTDTQYF. Here the CDR3 DNA reads TGTGCCAGCAGTAGCAGATCTAGCACAGATACGCAGTATTTT. The chain recombines TRBV2 with TRBJ2-3; D is unresolved. The V gene's germline CDR1 is SNHLY and CDR2 FYNNEI. Trimming pared 5 bases from V and 0 bases from J, leaving 9 bases between. This CDR3 comprises 14 residues.